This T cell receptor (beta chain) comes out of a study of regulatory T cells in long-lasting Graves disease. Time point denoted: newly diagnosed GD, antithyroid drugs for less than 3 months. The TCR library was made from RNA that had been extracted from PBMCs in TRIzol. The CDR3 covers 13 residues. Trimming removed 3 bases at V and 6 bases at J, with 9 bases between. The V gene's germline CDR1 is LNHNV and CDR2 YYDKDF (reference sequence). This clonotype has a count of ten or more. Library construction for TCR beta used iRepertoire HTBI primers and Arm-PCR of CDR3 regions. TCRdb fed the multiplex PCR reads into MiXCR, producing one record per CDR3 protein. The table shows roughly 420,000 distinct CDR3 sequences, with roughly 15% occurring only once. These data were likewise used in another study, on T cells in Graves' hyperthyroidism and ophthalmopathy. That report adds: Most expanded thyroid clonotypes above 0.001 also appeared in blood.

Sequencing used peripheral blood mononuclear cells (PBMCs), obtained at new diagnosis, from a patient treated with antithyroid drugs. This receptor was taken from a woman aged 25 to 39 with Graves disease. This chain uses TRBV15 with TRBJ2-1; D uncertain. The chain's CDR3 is CATSSSWANEQFF. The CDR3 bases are TGTGCCACCAGCAGTAGCTGGGCCAATGAGCAGTTCTTC.